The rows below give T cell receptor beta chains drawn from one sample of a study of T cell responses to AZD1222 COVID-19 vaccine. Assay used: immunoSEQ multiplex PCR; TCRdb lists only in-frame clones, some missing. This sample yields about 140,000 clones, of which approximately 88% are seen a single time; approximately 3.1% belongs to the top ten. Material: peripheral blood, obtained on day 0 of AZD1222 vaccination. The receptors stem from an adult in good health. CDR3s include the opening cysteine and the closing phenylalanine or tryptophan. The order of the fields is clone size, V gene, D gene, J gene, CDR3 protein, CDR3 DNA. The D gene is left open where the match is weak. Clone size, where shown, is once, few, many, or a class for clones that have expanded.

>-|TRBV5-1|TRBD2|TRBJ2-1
CASSQIAGSSYNEQFF
TGCGCCAGCAGTCAGATAGCGGGAAGCTCCTACAATGAGCAGTTCTTC
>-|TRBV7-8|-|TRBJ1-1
CASSSQQNTEAFF
TGTGCCAGCAGCTCCCAGCAGAACACTGAAGCTTTCTTT
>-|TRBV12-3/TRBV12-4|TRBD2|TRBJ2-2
CASRRAGAGELFF
TGTGCCAGCCGTCGTGCGGGGGCCGGGGAGCTGTTTTTT
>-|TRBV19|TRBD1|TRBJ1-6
CASSAERQGISTYNSPLHF
TGTGCCAGTAGTGCGGAGCGACAGGGGATCAGTACCTATAATTCACCCCTCCACTTT
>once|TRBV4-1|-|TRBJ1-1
CASSQVAGDTEAFF
TGCGCCAGCAGCCAAGTGGCAGGGGACACTGAAGCTTTCTTT
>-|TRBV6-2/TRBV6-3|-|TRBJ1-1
CASSYNSGRNTEAFF
TGTGCCAGCAGTTATAACTCGGGACGGAACACTGAAGCTTTCTTT
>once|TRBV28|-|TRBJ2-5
CASSFTSLSETQYF
TGTGCCAGCAGTTTCACATCCTTATCAGAGACCCAGTACTTC
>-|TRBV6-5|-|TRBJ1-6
CASSYRGGDNSPLHF
TGTGCCAGCAGTTACCGTGGAGGGGATAATTCACCCCTCCACTTT
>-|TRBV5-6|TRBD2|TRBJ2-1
CASSRRASGGDEQFF
TGTGCCAGCAGCCGCCGGGCGAGCGGGGGTGATGAGCAGTTCTTC
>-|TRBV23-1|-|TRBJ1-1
CASSQVMNTEAFF
TGCGCCAGCAGTCAGGTCATGAACACTGAAGCTTTCTTT
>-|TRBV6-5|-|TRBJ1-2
CASSPRPLSYGYTF
TGTGCCAGCAGCCCGCGCCCACTGTCTTATGGCTACACCTTC
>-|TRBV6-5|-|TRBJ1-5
CASSTRSNQPQHF
TGTGCCAGCAGTACACGGAGCAATCAGCCCCAGCATTTT
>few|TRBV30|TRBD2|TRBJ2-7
CAWGRGSYEQYF
TGTGCCTGGGGGAGGGGTTCCTACGAGCAGTACTTC
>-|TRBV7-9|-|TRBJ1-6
CASRPTSGRGKSPLHF
TGTGCCAGCAGACCTACCTCAGGTCGGGGGAAGTCACCCCTCCACTTT
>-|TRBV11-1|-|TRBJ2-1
CASSWTPSSYNEQFF
TGTGCCAGCAGCTGGACTCCTAGCTCCTACAATGAGCAGTTCTTC
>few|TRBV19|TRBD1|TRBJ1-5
CASSDRGGNQPQHF
TGTGCCAGTAGCGACAGGGGAGGCAATCAGCCCCAGCATTTT
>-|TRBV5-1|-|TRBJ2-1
CASSLGAWGNEQFF
TGCGCCAGCAGCTTAGGAGCTTGGGGCAATGAGCAGTTCTTC
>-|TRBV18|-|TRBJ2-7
CASSRDTSYEQYF
TGTGCCAGCTCCAGGGACACCTCCTACGAGCAGTACTTC
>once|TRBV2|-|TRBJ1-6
CASRPDGSTLHF
TGTGCCAGCAGGCCGGATGGCAGCACCCTCCACTTT
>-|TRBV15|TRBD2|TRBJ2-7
CATSRETGGPSGRVEQYF
TGTGCCACCAGCAGAGAGACGGGAGGGCCTAGCGGGAGGGTCGAGCAGTACTTC
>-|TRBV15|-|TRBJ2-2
CATRVTPSPGELFF
TGTGCCACCAGGGTTACCCCGTCACCCGGGGAGCTGTTTTTT
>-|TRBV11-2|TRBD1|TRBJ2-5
CASRGTDQETQYF
TGTGCCAGCAGGGGGACAGACCAAGAGACCCAGTACTTC
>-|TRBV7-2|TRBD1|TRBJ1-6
CASSRDSNNNSPLHF
TGTGCCAGCAGCAGGGACAGCAACAATAATTCACCCCTCCACTTT
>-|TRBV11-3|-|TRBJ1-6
CASSLVVSGPYNSPLHF
TGTGCCAGCAGCTTAGTGGTGTCAGGTCCCTATAATTCACCCCTCCACTTT
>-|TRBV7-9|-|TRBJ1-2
CASSLTAGLYGYTF
TGTGCCAGCAGCCTGACAGCGGGCCTCTATGGCTACACCTTC
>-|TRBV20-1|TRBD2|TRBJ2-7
CSVDAGGQYF
TGCAGTGTTGATGCGGGAGGGCAGTACTTC
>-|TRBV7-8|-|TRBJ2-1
CASSIPGYGVDEQFF
TGTGCCAGCAGCATCCCTGGGTACGGGGTCGATGAGCAGTTCTTC
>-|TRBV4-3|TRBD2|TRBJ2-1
CASSPRLADYNEQFF
TGCGCCAGCAGCCCACGACTAGCGGATTACAATGAGCAGTTCTTC
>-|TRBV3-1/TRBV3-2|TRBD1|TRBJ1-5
CASINGTGSLLISNQPQHF
TGTGCCAGCATCAACGGGACAGGATCCCTTTTAATTAGCAATCAGCCCCAGCATTTT
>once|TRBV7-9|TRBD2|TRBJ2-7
CASSPTSGAYEQYF
TGTGCCAGCAGCCCGACTAGCGGGGCCTACGAGCAGTACTTC
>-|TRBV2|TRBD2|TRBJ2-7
CASIKERGPYEQYF
TGTGCCAGCATTAAGGAGCGGGGACCCTACGAGCAGTACTTC
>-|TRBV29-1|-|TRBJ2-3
CSVEVLEHLDTQYF
TGCAGCGTTGAGGTACTAGAACATTTGGATACGCAGTATTTT
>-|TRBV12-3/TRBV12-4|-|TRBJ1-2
CASSPSPYGYTF
TGTGCCAGCAGCCCGTCTCCTTATGGCTACACCTTC
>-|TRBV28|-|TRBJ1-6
CASMGSAYNSPLHF
TGTGCCAGCATGGGGAGCGCCTATAATTCACCCCTCCACTTT
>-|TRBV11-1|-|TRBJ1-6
CASSLNPGYSPLHF
TGTGCCAGCAGCTTAAATCCGGGCTATTCACCCCTCCACTTT
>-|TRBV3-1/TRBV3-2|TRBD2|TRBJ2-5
CASSQTTSGKETQYF
TGTGCCAGCAGCCAAACCACTAGCGGGAAAGAGACCCAGTACTTC
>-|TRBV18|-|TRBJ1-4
CASSPGLNEKLFF
TGTGCCAGCTCACCTGGCCTAAATGAAAAACTGTTTTTT
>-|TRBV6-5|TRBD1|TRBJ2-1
CASSSRTGANEQFF
TGTGCCAGCAGTTCACGGACAGGGGCCAATGAGCAGTTCTTC
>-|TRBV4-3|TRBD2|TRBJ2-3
CASSQGRAPSTDTQYF
TGCGCCAGCAGCCAGGGGAGGGCCCCTAGCACAGATACGCAGTATTTT
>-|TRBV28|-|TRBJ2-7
CASSLVVLNEQYF
TGTGCCAGCAGTTTGGTCGTACTGAACGAGCAGTACTTC
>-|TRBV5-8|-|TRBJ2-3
CASSLLGPVWADTQYF
TGTGCCAGCAGCTTGTTGGGGCCCGTTTGGGCAGATACGCAGTATTTT